The clone carrying this T cell receptor beta chain was detected only once. This specimen comes from a study of blood T cell repertoires in COVID-19. Background on the study: Acute-phase and convalescent COVID-19 samples originated in the United States, Italy and Spain. In each case, the material was cDNA or gDNA derived from T cells, B-cell-depleted T cells, or PBMCs.

Germline values: CDR1 SGHDT, CDR2 YYEEEE. The CDR3 runs 17 residues. The ends were cut back, 4 bases at V and 4 bases at J, with 18 bases in the middle. Original data processing: Amplification from reference gene primers served as the basis for estimated nucleated cell counts. Sequenced by immunoSEQ multiplex PCR; TCRdb stores in-frame clones only, minus some. That table supplies the V and J calls and clone size; D and trimming were determined from the DNA. The sample lists more than 95,000 clones; around 83% were seen once. The sequenced sample consisted of peripheral blood. The chain recombines TRBV5-6 with TRBJ1-6; TRBD1 is a possible D gene (6 bases). This TCR derives from a man older than 75 with active or convalescent COVID-19. The CDR3 DNA reads as TGTGCCAGCAGCACCTTACGGGGGGGCGAGTATAATTCACCCCTCCACTTT. Its protein product is CASSTLRGGEYNSPLHF.